This is a list of T cell receptor beta chains from one sample in a study of T cell responses to AZD1222 COVID-19 vaccine. TCRdb keeps only in-frame clones here, not all; method: immunoSEQ multiplex PCR. This sample yields over 85,000 clones, of which 85% to 90% are seen a single time; 4% to 6% belongs to the top ten. The material was peripheral blood, obtained on day 0 of AZD1222 vaccination. Receptors were obtained from an adult in good health. CDR3s include the opening cysteine and the closing phenylalanine or tryptophan. D genes are given only for firm matches. Some rows have no size entry. The others give once, few or many, or a class for an expanded clone.

clone_size: once
j_call: TRBJ2-1
d_call: .
v_call: TRBV5-1
cdr3_nt: TGCGCCAGCAGCTTGGGAGGGGCCTCCAATGAGCAGTTCTTC
cdr3_aa: CASSLGGASNEQFF

clone_size: .
j_call: TRBJ1-1
d_call: .
v_call: TRBV7-3
cdr3_nt: TGTGCCAGCAGCGACCGACAGAACACTGAAGCTTTCTTT
cdr3_aa: CASSDRQNTEAFF

clone_size: .
j_call: TRBJ1-2
d_call: .
v_call: TRBV6-5
cdr3_nt: TGTGCCAGCAGTTACTCGTTGGCGAGCTATGGCTACACCTTC
cdr3_aa: CASSYSLASYGYTF

clone_size: .
j_call: TRBJ2-5
d_call: TRBD2
v_call: TRBV14
cdr3_nt: TGTGCCAGCAGCCGACCCTCCCTCCGGGACTATCCACAAGAGACCCAGTACTTC
cdr3_aa: CASSRPSLRDYPQETQYF

clone_size: .
j_call: TRBJ1-1
d_call: .
v_call: TRBV2
cdr3_nt: TGTGCCAGCACCCGCGGGCTGAACACTGAAGCTTTCTTT
cdr3_aa: CASTRGLNTEAFF

clone_size: .
j_call: TRBJ1-3
d_call: .
v_call: TRBV10-1
cdr3_nt: TGCGCCACCATAGGAGCCCACTCTGGAAACACCATATATTTT
cdr3_aa: CATIGAHSGNTIYF

clone_size: .
j_call: TRBJ1-2
d_call: .
v_call: TRBV6-2/TRBV6-3
cdr3_nt: TGTGCCAGCAGTTACCCTGGAGTGGGGGGATCGGCATACACCTTC
cdr3_aa: CASSYPGVGGSAYTF

clone_size: .
j_call: TRBJ2-3
d_call: .
v_call: TRBV19
cdr3_nt: TGTGCCAGTAGTCCAGGACAGCCACGCACAGATACGCAGTATTTT
cdr3_aa: CASSPGQPRTDTQYF

clone_size: .
j_call: TRBJ2-1
d_call: TRBD2
v_call: TRBV7-6
cdr3_nt: TGTGCCAGCAGCGCGACTAGCGGGGAGTACAATGAGCAGTTCTTC
cdr3_aa: CASSATSGEYNEQFF

clone_size: .
j_call: TRBJ2-7
d_call: .
v_call: TRBV2
cdr3_nt: TGTGCCAGCAGTGACCCAGGGTTCGTTTACGAGCAGTACTTC
cdr3_aa: CASSDPGFVYEQYF

clone_size: .
j_call: TRBJ1-2
d_call: TRBD1
v_call: TRBV29-1
cdr3_nt: TGCAGCGTTGAGGGACAGGGGGTGGAGGGCTACACCTTC
cdr3_aa: CSVEGQGVEGYTF

clone_size: .
j_call: TRBJ1-4
d_call: .
v_call: TRBV12-3/TRBV12-4
cdr3_nt: TGTGCCAGCAGTTTTTCAGAAAATGAAAAACTGTTTTTT
cdr3_aa: CASSFSENEKLFF

clone_size: .
j_call: TRBJ2-5
d_call: TRBD1
v_call: TRBV5-6
cdr3_nt: TGTGCCAGCAGCTTGGCCTGGTCAGGGGGCGAAGAGACCCAGTACTTC
cdr3_aa: CASSLAWSGGEETQYF

clone_size: .
j_call: TRBJ2-7
d_call: TRBD1
v_call: TRBV2
cdr3_nt: TGTGCCAGCAGTGAAAAACAGGGGTTAGGCTACGAGCAGTACTTC
cdr3_aa: CASSEKQGLGYEQYF

clone_size: .
j_call: TRBJ2-7
d_call: TRBD2
v_call: TRBV7-2
cdr3_nt: TGTGCCAGCAGCCTTAGCGGGGGAGTCTACGAGCAGTACTTC
cdr3_aa: CASSLSGGVYEQYF

clone_size: few
j_call: TRBJ1-2
d_call: .
v_call: TRBV15
cdr3_nt: TGTGCCACCAGCAGAGATAATCTGCCGGGCAGTGGCTACACCTTC
cdr3_aa: CATSRDNLPGSGYTF

clone_size: .
j_call: TRBJ1-1
d_call: .
v_call: TRBV30
cdr3_nt: TGTGCCTGGAGTGTCACAGCCCAACGGGCTTTCTTT
cdr3_aa: CAWSVTAQRAFF

clone_size: .
j_call: TRBJ1-5
d_call: TRBD1
v_call: TRBV27
cdr3_nt: TGTGCCAGCAGTTTCAAGTGGACAGGGATATTACATTTT
cdr3_aa: CASSFKWTGILHF

clone_size: .
j_call: TRBJ1-2
d_call: .
v_call: TRBV7-9
cdr3_nt: TGTGCCAGCAGCTTAGTTCGAGTCATCGATGGCTACACCTTC
cdr3_aa: CASSLVRVIDGYTF

clone_size: .
j_call: TRBJ2-7
d_call: .
v_call: TRBV5-1
cdr3_nt: TGCGCCAGCAGCTTGTCGGACGTCGAGCAGTACTTC
cdr3_aa: CASSLSDVEQYF

clone_size: .
j_call: TRBJ1-2
d_call: TRBD1
v_call: TRBV28
cdr3_nt: TGTGCCAGCAGTTTCAGGGGGCGAGCCTATGGCTACACCTTC
cdr3_aa: CASSFRGRAYGYTF

clone_size: .
j_call: TRBJ2-5
d_call: TRBD2
v_call: TRBV19
cdr3_nt: TGTGCCAGTAGTATACGGCAGGGAGGGCGAGAGACCCAGTACTTC
cdr3_aa: CASSIRQGGRETQYF

clone_size: .
j_call: TRBJ1-5
d_call: .
v_call: TRBV27
cdr3_nt: TGTGCCAGCAGTTTGGTCAGTGCTAGTCAGCCCCAGCATTTT
cdr3_aa: CASSLVSASQPQHF

clone_size: .
j_call: TRBJ1-1
d_call: TRBD1
v_call: TRBV6-5
cdr3_nt: TGTGCCAGCAGTTACCAAGCACAGGGGTGGAGAGCTGAAGCTTTCTTT
cdr3_aa: CASSYQAQGWRAEAFF

clone_size: .
j_call: TRBJ2-5
d_call: .
v_call: TRBV6-4
cdr3_nt: TGTGCCGGCTCGGGGAGCCCCGGTCTGACCCAGTACTTC
cdr3_aa: CAGSGSPGLTQYF

clone_size: .
j_call: TRBJ2-2
d_call: .
v_call: TRBV5-1
cdr3_nt: TGCGCCAGCAGCTTGGACGGGGGCGTGCGAACCGGGGAGCTGTTTTTT
cdr3_aa: CASSLDGGVRTGELFF

clone_size: .
j_call: TRBJ1-2
d_call: TRBD1
v_call: TRBV7-3
cdr3_nt: TGTGCCAGCAGCAGATACAGGGGCCCCTATGGCTACACCTTC
cdr3_aa: CASSRYRGPYGYTF

clone_size: .
j_call: TRBJ2-2
d_call: .
v_call: TRBV5-8
cdr3_nt: TGTGCCAGCATGTTAACTGTTATTGGGTCCGGGGAGCTGTTTTTT
cdr3_aa: CASMLTVIGSGELFF

clone_size: .
j_call: TRBJ2-5
d_call: .
v_call: TRBV5-1
cdr3_nt: TGCGCCAGCAGCTCGACAGGGCGGGAACAAGAGACCCAGTACTTC
cdr3_aa: CASSSTGREQETQYF

clone_size: .
j_call: TRBJ1-1
d_call: TRBD1
v_call: TRBV7-9
cdr3_nt: TGTGCCAGCAGCTTAGACAGGGGGCGAACTGAAGCTTTCTTT
cdr3_aa: CASSLDRGRTEAFF

clone_size: .
j_call: TRBJ2-1
d_call: TRBD1
v_call: TRBV3-1/TRBV3-2
cdr3_nt: TGTGCCAGCAGCCAAGTGCACCGGACAGGGGACTACAATGAGCAGTTCTTC
cdr3_aa: CASSQVHRTGDYNEQFF

clone_size: .
j_call: TRBJ2-6
d_call: TRBD1
v_call: TRBV7-9
cdr3_nt: TGTGCCAGCAGCTTAGCAGGGGGCCGGACTGGGGCCAACGTCCTGACTTTC
cdr3_aa: CASSLAGGRTGANVLTF

clone_size: .
j_call: TRBJ2-2
d_call: .
v_call: TRBV6-5
cdr3_nt: TGTGCCAGCAGAAGAGGGAACACCGGGGAGCTGTTTTTT
cdr3_aa: CASRRGNTGELFF

clone_size: .
j_call: TRBJ2-5
d_call: .
v_call: TRBV7-2
cdr3_nt: TGTGCCAGCAGCTCTCGGGGTGAAGGGGAGACCCAGTACTTC
cdr3_aa: CASSSRGEGETQYF

clone_size: .
j_call: TRBJ1-1
d_call: .
v_call: TRBV6-6
cdr3_nt: TGTGCCAGCAGTTACAGGGAGAATGAAGCTTTCTTT
cdr3_aa: CASSYRENEAFF

clone_size: .
j_call: TRBJ2-2
d_call: .
v_call: TRBV7-3
cdr3_nt: TGTGCCAGCAGCCCTCAGGGAACCGGGGAGCTGTTTTTT
cdr3_aa: CASSPQGTGELFF

clone_size: once
j_call: TRBJ2-7
d_call: .
v_call: TRBV4-3
cdr3_nt: TGCGCCAGCAGCCAAGCGGACTCGAACTACGAGCAGTACTTC
cdr3_aa: CASSQADSNYEQYF

clone_size: .
j_call: TRBJ2-5
d_call: TRBD2
v_call: TRBV6-5
cdr3_nt: TGTGCCAGCAGTTTTAGCGGGGTTGAGACCCAGTACTTC
cdr3_aa: CASSFSGVETQYF

clone_size: .
j_call: TRBJ1-1
d_call: TRBD1
v_call: TRBV2
cdr3_nt: TGTGCCAGCGTACTAGACAGGGCGAACACTGAAGCTTTCTTT
cdr3_aa: CASVLDRANTEAFF

clone_size: .
j_call: TRBJ1-2
d_call: .
v_call: TRBV7-9
cdr3_nt: TGTGCCAGCAGCTTAAGTAGGCCCGGCTACACCTTC
cdr3_aa: CASSLSRPGYTF

clone_size: once
j_call: TRBJ1-1
d_call: TRBD1
v_call: TRBV7-9
cdr3_nt: TGTGCCAGCAGCTTCCGACAGGGGGGCACTGAAGCTTTCTTT
cdr3_aa: CASSFRQGGTEAFF

clone_size: .
j_call: TRBJ2-7
d_call: TRBD2
v_call: TRBV6-6
cdr3_nt: TGTGCCAGCACCCCTAGCGGGATAGGCGAGCAGTACTTC
cdr3_aa: CASTPSGIGEQYF

clone_size: .
j_call: TRBJ2-7
d_call: .
v_call: TRBV5-1
cdr3_nt: TGCGCCAGCATTCCGGGACCCAAAGCGTCCGAGCAGTACTTC
cdr3_aa: CASIPGPKASEQYF

clone_size: once
j_call: TRBJ1-5
d_call: .
v_call: TRBV4-2
cdr3_nt: TGTGCCAGCAGCCAAGCGGCGGGGGGGCCCCAGCATTTT
cdr3_aa: CASSQAAGGPQHF

clone_size: .
j_call: TRBJ1-2
d_call: TRBD1
v_call: TRBV29-1
cdr3_nt: TGCAGCGTTGAGAAGGACAGGGTTGGTGGCTACACCTTC
cdr3_aa: CSVEKDRVGGYTF

clone_size: once
j_call: TRBJ1-5
d_call: .
v_call: TRBV7-2
cdr3_nt: TGTGCCAGCAGCCTTACCCGGGAGGGCAATCAGCCCCAGCATTTT
cdr3_aa: CASSLTREGNQPQHF

clone_size: .
j_call: TRBJ2-7
d_call: .
v_call: TRBV27
cdr3_nt: TGTGCCAGCAGTCCGGGACACACCTACGAGCAGTACTTC
cdr3_aa: CASSPGHTYEQYF

clone_size: .
j_call: TRBJ1-1
d_call: .
v_call: TRBV9
cdr3_nt: TGTGCCAGCAGCTCGAGGGACTTCCCGAACACTGAAGCTTTCTTT
cdr3_aa: CASSSRDFPNTEAFF

clone_size: .
j_call: TRBJ2-4
d_call: .
v_call: TRBV27
cdr3_nt: TGTGCCACCCGACCGTTAGCCAAAAACATTCAGTACTTC
cdr3_aa: CATRPLAKNIQYF

clone_size: few
j_call: TRBJ2-4
d_call: TRBD2
v_call: TRBV7-9
cdr3_nt: TGTGCCAGCAGCTTTAGGGGAGAGGTAGCGGGAGGTTTTGACATTCAGTACTTC
cdr3_aa: CASSFRGEVAGGFDIQYF

clone_size: .
j_call: TRBJ2-1
d_call: .
v_call: TRBV9
cdr3_nt: TGTGCCAGCAGCGTAGTAGCGCCCAGCTCCTACAATGAGCAGTTCTTC
cdr3_aa: CASSVVAPSSYNEQFF

clone_size: .
j_call: TRBJ2-7
d_call: .
v_call: TRBV18
cdr3_nt: TGTGCCAGCTCACCACTGATGGGGTCCTACGAGCAGTACTTC
cdr3_aa: CASSPLMGSYEQYF

clone_size: .
j_call: TRBJ1-6
d_call: .
v_call: TRBV7-2
cdr3_nt: TGTGCCAGCAGCTTAGGGTCTCCTGCTAATAATTCACCCCTCCACTTT
cdr3_aa: CASSLGSPANNSPLHF

clone_size: .
j_call: TRBJ2-1
d_call: TRBD1
v_call: TRBV19
cdr3_nt: TGTGCCAGTAGTACCCCGACAGGGGACTCCTACAATGAGCAGTTCTTC
cdr3_aa: CASSTPTGDSYNEQFF

clone_size: few
j_call: TRBJ2-3
d_call: .
v_call: TRBV9
cdr3_nt: TGTGCCAGCAGAGGGGCACTCGGCACAGATACGCAGTATTTT
cdr3_aa: CASRGALGTDTQYF